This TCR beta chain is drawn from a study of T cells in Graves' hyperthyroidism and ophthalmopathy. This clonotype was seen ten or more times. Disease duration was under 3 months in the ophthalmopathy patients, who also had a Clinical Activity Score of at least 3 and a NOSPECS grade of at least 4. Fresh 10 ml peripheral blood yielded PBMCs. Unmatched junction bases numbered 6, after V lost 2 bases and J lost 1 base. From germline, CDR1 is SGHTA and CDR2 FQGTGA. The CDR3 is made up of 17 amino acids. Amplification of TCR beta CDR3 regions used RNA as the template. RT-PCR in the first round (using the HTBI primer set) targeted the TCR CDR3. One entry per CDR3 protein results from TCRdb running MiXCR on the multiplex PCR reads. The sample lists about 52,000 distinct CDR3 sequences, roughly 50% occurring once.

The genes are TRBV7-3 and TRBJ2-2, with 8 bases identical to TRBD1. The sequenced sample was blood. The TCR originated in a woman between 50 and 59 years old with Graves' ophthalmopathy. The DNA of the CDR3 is TGTGCCAGCAGCTTACCATACGGGACAGGGAACACCGGGGAGCTGTTTTTT. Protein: CASSLPYGTGNTGELFF. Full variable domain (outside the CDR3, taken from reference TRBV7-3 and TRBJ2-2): GAGVSQTPSNKVTEKGKYVELRCDPISGHTALYWYRQSLGQGPEFLIYFQGTGAADDSGLPNDRFFAVRPEGSVSTLKIQRTERGDSAVYLCASSLPYGTGNTGELFFGEGSRLTVL.